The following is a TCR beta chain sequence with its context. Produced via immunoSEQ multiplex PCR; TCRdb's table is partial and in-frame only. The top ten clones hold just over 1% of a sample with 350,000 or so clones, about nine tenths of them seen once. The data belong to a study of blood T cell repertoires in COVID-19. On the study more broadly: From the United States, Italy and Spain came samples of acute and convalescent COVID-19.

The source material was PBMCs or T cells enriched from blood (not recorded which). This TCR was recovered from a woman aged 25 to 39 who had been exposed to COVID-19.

CDR3 amino acids: CASSDARDRGLSTNEKLFF. CDR3 sequence (DNA): TGTGCCAGCAGTGACGCCCGGGACAGGGGTTTGTCAACTAATGAAAAACTGTTTTTT. The chain carries TRBV6-4 and TRBJ1-4; 10 bases are shared with TRBD1. Looked up from germline, CDR1 is MRHNA and CDR2 is SNTAGT. This CDR3 spans 19 amino acids. V lost 2 bases and J lost 0; bases outside the gene matches: 9.